This TCR beta chain was captured in a study of blood T cell repertoires in COVID-19. For the study at large: Some COVID-19 samples were acute and others convalescent; all came from the United States, Italy and Spain. T cells, B-cell-depleted T cells, or PBMCs provided the cDNA or gDNA that served as material.

The CDR3 is made up of 12 amino acids. With V trimmed by 8 bases and J by 7 bases, 3 bases remained unmatched. Germline lookup yields CDR1 ENHRY and CDR2 SYGVKD. In the original processing: Cell counts per sample came from amplifying reference gene primers. Method: immunoSEQ multiplex PCR; TCRdb's copy keeps in-frame clones and lacks some. Clonal size and the V and J genes are those of that table, whereas D and trimming came from the DNA. The sample lists fewer than 250,000 clones; approximately 80% were seen once. The origin of this receptor is a woman older than 75 with acute or convalescent COVID-19. The chain recombines TRBV10-3 with TRBJ2-1; 9 bases fit TRBD2. Sequenced input: peripheral blood. The CDR3 here is CAIGREGNEQFF. Written as DNA, the CDR3 is TGTGCCATCGGGCGGGAGGGTAATGAGCAGTTCTTC.